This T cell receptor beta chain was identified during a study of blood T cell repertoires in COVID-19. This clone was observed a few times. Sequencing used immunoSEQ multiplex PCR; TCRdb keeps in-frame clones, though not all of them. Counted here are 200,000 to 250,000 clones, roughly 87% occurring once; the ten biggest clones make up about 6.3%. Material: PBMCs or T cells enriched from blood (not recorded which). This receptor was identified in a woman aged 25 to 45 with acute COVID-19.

The CDR3 sequence: CASSPTGAREGEKLFF. The CDR3 nucleotides read TGTGCCAGCAGTCCCACCGGGGCCCGGGAGGGTGAAAAACTGTTTTTT. The chain links TRBV28 to TRBJ1-4, with TRBD1 as a possible D gene (5 bases). The CDR3 length is 16 residues. The ends were cut back, 5 bases at V and 7 bases at J, with 20 bases in the middle. CDR1 is MDHEN and CDR2 is SYDVKM in the germline V gene.